These 18 T cell receptor beta chains share one sample of origin, sequenced in a study of T cells in Graves' hyperthyroidism and ophthalmopathy. Researchers took RNA transcripts and amplified the TCR beta CDR3 regions from them. Primed by the HTBI set, a first-round RT-PCR was run on the TCR CDR3. Each CDR3 protein is one row after TCRdb ran MiXCR on the multiplex PCR reads. The sample has 250,000 to 350,000 distinct CDR3 sequences; approximately 17% are singletons. The source material was blood. The receptors derive from a woman in her fifties or sixties with Graves' ophthalmopathy.

The chain is built from TRBV12-3 or TRBV12-4 and TRBJ2-4; weak D call: TRBD2 (7 bases). Trimming stripped 4 bases from V and 7 bases from J, with 20 bases between. The CDR3 is 16 amino acids. The CDR3 here is CASSSSRGGWGNIQYF. CDR3 bases: TGTGCCAGCAGTTCCTCAAGGGGGGGGTGGGGGAACATTCAGTACTTC.

This chain connects TRBV4-1 to TRBJ2-5, with 7 positions matching TRBD1. V lost 2 bases, J lost 2 bases, and 8 bases stayed unmatched. The CDR3 covers 16 residues. Germline CDR1 reads MGHRA; CDR2 reads YSYEKL. CDR3: CASSQNTGAAQETQYF. Written as DNA, the CDR3 is TGCGCCAGCAGCCAAAACACAGGGGCGGCACAAGAGACCCAGTACTTC.

This clonotype was counted only a few times. V usage is TRBV10-3 and J usage is TRBJ2-5, with 7 positions matching TRBD2. Per the germline V gene, CDR1 is ENHRY and CDR2 is SYGVKD. The J segment lost 4 bases and the V segment lost 6 bases, leaving 5 bases of the junction unmatched. The CDR3 totals 13 residues. CDR3 amino acids: CAIRGLVGETQYF. The CDR3, as DNA: TGTGCCATCAGAGGACTAGTCGGAGAGACCCAGTACTTC.

This chain connects TRBV6-5 to TRBJ2-1; 10 nucleotides match TRBD2. The CDR3 is 15 residues long. The trim removed 2 bases at V and 9 bases at J, leaving 7 bases unmatched. The V gene's germline CDR1 is MNHEY and CDR2 SVGAGI. The CDR3 loop is CASSYVAGGTPEQFF. Here the CDR3 DNA reads TGTGCCAGCAGTTACGTAGCGGGAGGCACCCCTGAGCAGTTCTTC.

There are a few counts of this clonotype. The chain uses TRBV5-1 and TRBJ2-3; D is unclear. The CDR3 runs 14 residues. V gave up 0 bases and J gave up 2 bases, with 7 bases separating them. Germline loops: CDR1 SGHRS, CDR2 YFSETQ. The CDR3 bases are TGCGCCAGCAGCTTGGGTGATTTCACAGATACGCAGTATTTT. Its protein is CASSLGDFTDTQYF. The full variable domain, rest sourced from reference TRBV5-1 and TRBJ2-3, is KAGVTQTPRYLIKTRGQQVTLSCSPISGHRSVSWYQQTPGQGLQFLFEYFSETQRNKGNFPGRFSGRQFSNSRSEMNVSTLELGDSALYLCASSLGDFTDTQYFGPGTRLTVL.

The chain uses TRBV20-1 and TRBJ2-7; 10 bases map to TRBD1. This CDR3 has 16 residues. Germline V gene sequence: CDR1 DFQATT, CDR2 SNEGSKA (reference sequence). Trimming at V came to 6 bases and at J to 2 bases, leaving 13 bases not matched to a gene. In DNA, the CDR3 is TGCAGTGCCCGGAAAACCGGGGACAGGGGAACCTACGAGCAGTACTTC. It translates to CSARKTGDRGTYEQYF.

The chain uses TRBV6-5 and TRBJ2-1; D possibly corresponds to TRBD1 (5 bases). The CDR3 extends over 13 amino acids. V was clipped by 3 bases and J by 7 bases, with 10 bases between them. Germline CDR1 and CDR2: MNHEY and SVGAGI. The CDR3 here is CASSYLQGNEQFF. CDR3 nucleotide sequence: TGTGCCAGCAGTTATCTCCAGGGTAATGAGCAGTTCTTC.

This clonotype was recorded many times. V is TRBV3-1 and J is TRBJ1-5, with D possibly being TRBD1 (5 bases). Germline V gene lookup returns CDR1 LGHDT and CDR2 YNNKEL (reference sequence). The CDR3 sequence is 13 residues long. Trimming removed 4 bases from V and 6 bases from J, with 10 bases in between. The chain's CDR3 is CASSPGFAQPQHF. CDR3 in DNA: TGTGCCAGCAGCCCAGGGTTCGCTCAGCCCCAGCATTTT.

This clonotype has just a few counts. The chain uses TRBV29-1 and TRBJ2-3, with TRBD1 matching 10 bases. Germline assignment: CDR1 SQVTM and CDR2 ANQGSEA. V shed 7 bases and J 4 bases; nucleotides not matched to a gene: 5. The CDR3 contains 13 residues. CDR3: CSDKTGGADTQYF. CDR3 sequence (DNA): TGCAGCGATAAGACAGGGGGCGCAGATACGCAGTATTTT.

This clonotype was counted only a few times. The rearrangement uses TRBV24-1 and TRBJ1-1; D gene uncertain. Germline CDR1 is KGHDR and CDR2 is SFDVKD. Trimming left V 2 bases short and J 11 bases short, with 11 bases between. The CDR3 totals 12 residues. CDR3 sequence: CATSDSGSRAFF. The CDR3 region has the DNA TGTGCCACCAGTGATTCAGGTTCCCGGGCTTTCTTT.

This clonotype was observed at least ten times. The chain combines TRBV28 with TRBJ2-7; a possible D gene is TRBD1 (6 bases). V was pared by 6 bases and J by 5 bases, with 17 bases between. The CDR3 has 14 amino acids. Per the germline V gene, CDR1 is MDHEN and CDR2 is SYDVKM. This CDR3 reads CASSRGAQVHEQYF. The CDR3 DNA reads as TGTGCCAGCAGCAGGGGAGCCCAAGTCCACGAGCAGTACTTC. Looking up the rest from reference TRBV28 and TRBJ2-7 gives the full variable domain: DVKVTQSSRYLVKRTGEKVFLECVQDMDHENMFWYRQDPGLGLRLIYFSYDVKMKEKGDIPEGYSVSREKKERFSLILESASTNQTSMYLCASSRGAQVHEQYFGPGTRLTVT.

The chain combines TRBV27 with TRBJ2-7; TRBD2 agrees at 8 bases. Germline CDR1 and CDR2: MNHEY and SMNVEV (reference sequence). CDR3 length: 13 amino acids. With V trimmed by 5 bases and J by 5 bases, 5 bases remained unmatched. CDR3 nucleotides: TGTGCCAGCAGTCCGCAAGCGGGAGACGAGCAGTACTTC. It yields the protein CASSPQAGDEQYF.

Concerning this clonotype: One end of the junction is discordant with germline, which a read error may explain. The CDR3 loop reads CASSHVEGLAGVWTGELFF. The CDR3, as DNA: TGTGCCAGCAGCCACGTGGAGGGGCTAGCGGGAGTGTGGACCGGGGAGCTGTTTTTT. The chain has TRBV4-1 and TRBJ2-2, with TRBD2 identical over 10 bases. Germline V gene sequence: CDR1 MGHRA, CDR2 YSYEKL. The CDR3 spans 19 residues.

In this sample, this clonotype turned up many times. The chain recombines TRBV6-2 or TRBV6-3 with TRBJ1-1, with D unresolved. This CDR3 is 13 amino acids long. Germline CDR1 is MNHEY and CDR2 is SVGEGT. With 6 bases removed from V and 1 base from J, the gap between germline ends came to 9 bases. CDR3 DNA sequence: TGTGCCAGCAGCCTTTTAAGGAACACTGAAGCTTTCTTT. Its protein product is CASSLLRNTEAFF.

For this clonotype: This may be a read error: a much more frequent sequence differs by one nucleotide. V is TRBV29-1 and J is TRBJ2-5; D tentatively fits TRBD1 or TRBD2 (6 bases each). Trimming took off 7 bases at V and 4 bases at J, with 19 bases between the two ends. CDR1 is SQVTM, CDR2 ANQGSEA, per germline. The CDR3 is made up of 14 amino acids. The CDR3 coding sequence is TGCAGCGCTGATCCCGGAGGGGGAAGAGAGACCCAGTACTTC. Translation gives CSADPGGGRETQYF.

The genes are TRBV3-1 and TRBJ2-7; weak D call: TRBD1 (6 bases). V was shortened by 3 bases and J by 0 bases, with 9 bases between the two germline ends. This CDR3 has 14 residues. Germline CDR1 is LGHDT and CDR2 is YNNKEL (reference sequence). This chain's CDR3 is CASSQGAHSYEQYF. In nucleotides, the CDR3 is TGTGCCAGCAGCCAGGGGGCCCACTCCTACGAGCAGTACTTC.

This clonotype has a handful of counts. The chain uses TRBV4-1 and TRBJ2-7; D is undetermined. The ends were cut back, 4 bases at V and 0 bases at J, with 10 bases in the middle. Germline V gives CDR1 MGHRA, CDR2 YSYEKL. CDR3 length equals 14 residues. CDR3 nucleotides: TGCGCCAGCAGCCGCCTACAAAGCTCCTACGAGCAGTACTTC. It translates to CASSRLQSSYEQYF.

The sample holds many counts of this clonotype. The V gene is TRBV2, the J gene TRBJ2-7, with D hard to call. Germline V lookup: CDR1 SNHLY, CDR2 FYNNEI. Trimming shortened V by 8 bases and J by 0 bases, and 11 bases separated the two germline ends. The CDR3 covers 13 residues. The DNA for the CDR3 is TGTGCCAGCTTACCGATAGACTCCTACGAGCAGTACTTC. Its translation: CASLPIDSYEQYF.